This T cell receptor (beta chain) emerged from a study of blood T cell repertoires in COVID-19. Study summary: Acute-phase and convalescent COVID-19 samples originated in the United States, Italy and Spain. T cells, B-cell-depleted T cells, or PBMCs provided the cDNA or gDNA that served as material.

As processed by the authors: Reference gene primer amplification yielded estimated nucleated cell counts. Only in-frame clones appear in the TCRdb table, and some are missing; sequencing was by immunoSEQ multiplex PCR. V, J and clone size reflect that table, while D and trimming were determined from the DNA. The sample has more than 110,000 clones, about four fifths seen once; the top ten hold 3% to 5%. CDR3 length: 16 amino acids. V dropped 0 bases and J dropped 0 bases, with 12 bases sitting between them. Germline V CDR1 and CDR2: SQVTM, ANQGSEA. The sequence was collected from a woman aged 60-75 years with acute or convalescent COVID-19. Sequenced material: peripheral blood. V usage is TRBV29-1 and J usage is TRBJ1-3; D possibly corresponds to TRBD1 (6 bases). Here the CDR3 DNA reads TGCAGCGTTGAAGAGGCTGGACAGTACTCTGGAAACACCATATATTTT. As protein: CSVEEAGQYSGNTIYF.